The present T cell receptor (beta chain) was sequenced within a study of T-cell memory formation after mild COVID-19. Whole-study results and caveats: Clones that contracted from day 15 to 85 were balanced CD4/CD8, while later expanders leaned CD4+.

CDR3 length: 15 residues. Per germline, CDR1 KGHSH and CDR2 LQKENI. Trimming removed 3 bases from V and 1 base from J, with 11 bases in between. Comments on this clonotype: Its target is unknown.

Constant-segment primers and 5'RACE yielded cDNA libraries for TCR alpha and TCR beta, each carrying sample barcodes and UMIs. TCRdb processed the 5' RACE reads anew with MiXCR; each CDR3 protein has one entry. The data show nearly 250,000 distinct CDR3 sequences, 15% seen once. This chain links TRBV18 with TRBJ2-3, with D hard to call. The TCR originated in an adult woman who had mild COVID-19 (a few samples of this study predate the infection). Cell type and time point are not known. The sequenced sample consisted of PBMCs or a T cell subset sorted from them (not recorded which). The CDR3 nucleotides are TGTGCCAGCTCACCGTCGGCTGCGGGCACAGATACGCAGTATTTT. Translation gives CASSPSAAGTDTQYF.